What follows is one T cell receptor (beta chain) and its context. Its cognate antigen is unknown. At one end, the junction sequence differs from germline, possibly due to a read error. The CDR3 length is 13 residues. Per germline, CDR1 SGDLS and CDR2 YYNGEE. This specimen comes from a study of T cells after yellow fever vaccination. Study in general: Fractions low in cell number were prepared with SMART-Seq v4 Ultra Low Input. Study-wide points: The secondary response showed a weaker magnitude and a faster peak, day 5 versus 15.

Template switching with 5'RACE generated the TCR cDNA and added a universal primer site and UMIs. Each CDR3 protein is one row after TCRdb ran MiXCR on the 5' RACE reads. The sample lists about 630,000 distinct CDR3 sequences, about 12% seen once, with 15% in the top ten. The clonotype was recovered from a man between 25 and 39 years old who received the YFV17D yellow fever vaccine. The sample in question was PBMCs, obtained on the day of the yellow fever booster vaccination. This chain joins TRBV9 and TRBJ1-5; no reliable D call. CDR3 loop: CASSPLGDQPQLF. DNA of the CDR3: TGTGCCAGCAGCCCCCTAGGTGACCAGCCCCAGCTTTTT. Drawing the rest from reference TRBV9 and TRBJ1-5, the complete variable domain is DSGVTQTPKHLITATGQRVTLRCSPRSGDLSVYWYQQSLDQGLQFLIQYYNGEERAKGNILERFSAQQFPDLHSELNLSSLELGDSALYFCASSPLGDQPQLFGDGTRLSIL.